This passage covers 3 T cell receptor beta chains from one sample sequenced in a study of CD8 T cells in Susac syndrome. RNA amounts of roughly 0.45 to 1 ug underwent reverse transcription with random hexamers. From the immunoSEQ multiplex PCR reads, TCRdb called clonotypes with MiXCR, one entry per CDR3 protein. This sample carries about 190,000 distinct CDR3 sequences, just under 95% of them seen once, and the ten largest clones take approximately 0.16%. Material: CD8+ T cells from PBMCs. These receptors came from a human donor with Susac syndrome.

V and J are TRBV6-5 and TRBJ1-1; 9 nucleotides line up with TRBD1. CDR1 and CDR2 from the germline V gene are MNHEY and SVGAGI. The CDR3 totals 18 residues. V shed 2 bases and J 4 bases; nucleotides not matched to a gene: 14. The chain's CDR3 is CASSYGLGDREFGTEAFF. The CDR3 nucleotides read TGTGCCAGCAGTTACGGTTTAGGGGACAGGGAGTTCGGCACTGAAGCTTTCTTT.

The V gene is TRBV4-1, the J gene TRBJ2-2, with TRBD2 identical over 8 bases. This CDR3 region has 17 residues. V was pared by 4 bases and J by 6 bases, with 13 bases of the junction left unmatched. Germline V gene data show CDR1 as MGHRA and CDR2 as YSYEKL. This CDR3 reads CASSLYTSGSWPGELFF. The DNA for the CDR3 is TGCGCCAGCAGCCTCTATACAAGCGGGAGTTGGCCCGGGGAGCTGTTTTTT.

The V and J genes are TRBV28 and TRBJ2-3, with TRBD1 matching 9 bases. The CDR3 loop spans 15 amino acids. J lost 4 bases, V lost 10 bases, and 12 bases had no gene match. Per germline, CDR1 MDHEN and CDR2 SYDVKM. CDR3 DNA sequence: TGTGCCACACGCCCCGGGACAGGGACTGCAGATACGCAGTATTTT. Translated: CATRPGTGTADTQYF.